The clone carrying this TCR beta chain occurred many times. Its antigen is unknown. This sample stems from a study of T cells in Graves' hyperthyroidism and ophthalmopathy. Using RNA transcripts as the source, TCR beta CDR3 regions were amplified. A first-round RT-PCR of the TCR CDR3 used the HTBI primer set. One entry per CDR3 protein results from TCRdb running MiXCR on the multiplex PCR reads. The data show approximately 300,000 distinct CDR3 sequences, approximately 15% seen once. Broader study findings: Among thyroid clonotypes expanded above 0.001, most also appeared in blood.

The CDR3 covers 15 residues. J lost 0 bases, V lost 9 bases, and 4 bases had no gene match. The V gene's germline CDR1 is SGHDT and CDR2 YYEEEE. The source is a woman aged 60 to 75 with Graves' ophthalmopathy. The chain is built from TRBV5-6 and TRBJ2-3, with 13 bases lining up with TRBD2. Sequencing used blood. In nucleotides, the CDR3 is TGTGCCACCTCGGGACTAGCGGGAAGCACAGATACGCAGTATTTT. Translation gives CATSGLAGSTDTQYF.